Below, 25 T cell receptor beta chains from the same sample are listed, as sequenced in a study of CD8 T cells in ankylosing spondylitis. TCRdb re-derived calls from the 5' RACE reads in MiXCR, one entry per CDR3 protein. The repertoire consists of around 100,000 distinct CDR3 sequences, with around 24% occurring once and the leading ten covering 9% to 15%. Sequenced material: synovial fluid, either unsorted or a sorted T cell fraction (not recorded which). Receptors were obtained from a male donor with ankylosing spondylitis.

This clonotype was seen only a few times. The rearrangement links TRBV20-1 to TRBJ2-7; no clear D. From germline, CDR1 is DFQATT and CDR2 SNEGSKA (reference sequence). CDR3 size: 11 residues. V gave up 7 bases and J gave up 3 bases, with 10 bases separating them. The DNA of the CDR3 is TGCAGTGGGGCCAGTAACTACGAGCAGTACTTC. The encoded protein is CSGASNYEQYF.

This chain links TRBV3-1 with TRBJ2-3; D is possibly TRBD1 or TRBD2 (7 bases each). This CDR3 comprises 13 residues. Germline lookup yields CDR1 LGHDT and CDR2 YNNKEL (reference sequence). The V end was cut by 2 bases, the J end by 10 bases, with 13 bases between. CDR3 DNA sequence: TGTGCCAGCAGCCAACCAGGGGGGGATCCGCAGTATTTT. Its translation is CASSQPGGDPQYF.

The genes are TRBV6-1 and TRBJ1-6, with a possible D match to TRBD1 (5 bases). The germline V gene has CDR1 MNHNS and CDR2 SASEGT. V lost 0 bases and J 4 bases, leaving 13 bases between the germline ends. This CDR3 contains 17 residues. The CDR3 region has the DNA TGTGCCAGCAGTGAAGCGCTTCGCCGGGGGTATAATTCACCCCTCCACTTT. Translating gives CASSEALRRGYNSPLHF.

The chain couples TRBV12-3 or TRBV12-4 to TRBJ1-1, with 7 bases fitting TRBD1. The CDR3 loop spans 15 amino acids. The J segment lost 1 base and the V segment lost 8 bases, leaving 10 bases of the junction unmatched. The chain's CDR3 is CASHPGTAGNTEAFF. As DNA, the CDR3 is TGTGCCAGCCACCCAGGGACAGCGGGGAACACTGAAGCTTTCTTT.

This clonotype was seen more than once but under ten times. The chain links TRBV12-3 or TRBV12-4 to TRBJ1-1, with a weak D call TRBD1 (5 bases). The CDR3 is 12 amino acids. Trimming shortened V by 5 bases and J by 8 bases, and 12 bases separated the two germline ends. The CDR3 sequence is CASSNPRVEAFF. CDR3 DNA: TGTGCCAGCAGTAACCCCAGGGTAGAAGCTTTCTTT.

The chain carries TRBV2 and TRBJ2-1; 11 bases fit TRBD2. CDR1 and CDR2 (germline): SNHLY, FYNNEI. This CDR3 contains 17 residues. J lost 2 bases, V lost 3 bases, and 6 bases had no gene match. CDR3 sequence reads: CASSDSKTSGTYNEQFF. CDR3 in DNA: TGTGCCAGCAGTGATTCCAAGACTAGCGGGACCTACAATGAGCAGTTCTTC. The full variable domain, its missing parts supplied by reference TRBV2 and TRBJ2-1, is EPEVTQTPSHQVTQMGQEVILRCVPISNHLYFYWYRQILGQKVEFLVSFYNNEISEKSEIFDDQFSVERPDGSNFTLKIRSTKLEDSAMYFCASSDSKTSGTYNEQFFGPGTRLTVL.

This clonotype was observed at least ten times. V and J are TRBV7-2 and TRBJ2-7; D not resolved. Trimming stripped 3 bases from V and 0 bases from J, with 3 bases between. CDR3 length: 12 amino acids. Germline values: CDR1 SGHTA, CDR2 FQGNSA. The CDR3 spells CASSLSSYEQYF. In DNA, the CDR3 is TGTGCCAGCAGCTTGAGCTCCTACGAGCAGTACTTC.

This chain connects TRBV5-1 to TRBJ2-1; 8 bases map to TRBD2. V was clipped by 1 base and J by 3 bases; unmatched bases: 3. The CDR3 has 15 amino acids. Per germline, CDR1 SGHRS and CDR2 YFSETQ. The CDR3 DNA is TGCGCCAGCAGCTTGACCCTAGCGGGCTACAATGAGCAGTTCTTC. It specifies CASSLTLAGYNEQFF. The whole variable domain, filled in from reference TRBV5-1 and TRBJ2-1, reads KAGVTQTPRYLIKTRGQQVTLSCSPISGHRSVSWYQQTPGQGLQFLFEYFSETQRNKGNFPGRFSGRQFSNSRSEMNVSTLELGDSALYLCASSLTLAGYNEQFFGPGTRLTVL.

This chain uses TRBV7-9 with TRBJ2-6; no clear D. Germline V CDR1 and CDR2: SEHNR, FQNEAQ (reference sequence). The germline V and J ends were trimmed by 1 base and 0 bases, with 10 bases remaining between them. The CDR3 is made up of 17 amino acids. The DNA for the CDR3 is TGTGCCAGCAGCTTAGGGAAGTTCAGCTCTGGGGCCAACGTCCTGACTTTC. Translating it yields CASSLGKFSSGANVLTF.

The genes are TRBV7-2 and TRBJ2-3; 14 positions match TRBD2. Germline-derived CDR1 and CDR2 are SGHTA and FQGNSA. Losses at the gene ends were 4 bases for V and 5 bases for J; bases not matched to a gene: 5. The CDR3 length is 16 residues. DNA of the CDR3: TGTGCCAGCAGCTCCGCCGGGACTAGCGGGAGAGATACGCAGTATTTT. Translating gives CASSSAGTSGRDTQYF.

This clonotype turned up a few times. This chain uses TRBV29-1 with TRBJ2-3, with TRBD2 identical over 8 bases. Germline V gives CDR1 SQVTM, CDR2 ANQGSEA. The CDR3 consists of 15 residues. The ends lost 3 bases at V and 2 bases at J; junction bases unmatched: 7. The CDR3 protein is CSVEGSSGITDTQYF. CDR3 nucleotide sequence: TGCAGCGTTGAGGGTAGTAGCGGGATCACAGATACGCAGTATTTT.

In its sample, this clonotype was seen a few times. This chain joins TRBV30 and TRBJ2-5; the D gene is possibly TRBD2 (6 bases). The CDR3 is 13 amino acids. Germline-derived CDR1 and CDR2 are GTSNPN and SVGIG (reference sequence). V dropped 6 bases and J dropped 1 base, with 12 bases sitting between them. The CDR3 coding sequence is TGTGCCTGTTTATGGGGGGTCCAAGAGACCCAGTACTTC. Translating it yields CACLWGVQETQYF.

The chain couples TRBV12-5 to TRBJ2-2, with D perhaps TRBD2 (6 bases). Germline loops: CDR1 LGHNT, CDR2 FRNRAP. This CDR3 contains 14 residues. V was clipped by 6 bases and J by 2 bases, with 10 bases between them. CDR3 in DNA: TGTGCTAGTGGACGCGGGACTAACACCGGGGAGCTGTTTTTT. Translated, it gives CASGRGTNTGELFF.

The V gene is TRBV5-1, the J gene TRBJ2-6; a weak D match, TRBD1 (5 bases). Germline values: CDR1 SGHRS, CDR2 YFSETQ. The CDR3 totals 17 residues. The V and J ends lost 4 bases and 0 bases respectively, with 14 bases between them. The CDR3 sequence is CASSRSDSSSGANVLTF. The CDR3 DNA reads as TGCGCCAGCAGCCGTTCCGACAGTAGCTCTGGGGCCAACGTCCTGACTTTC.

The J gene is TRBJ1-2, the V gene TRBV7-2, with TRBD1 as a possible D gene (5 bases). Trimming removed 2 bases at V and 8 bases at J, with 15 bases between. CDR3 length: 14 residues. The germline CDR1 and CDR2 sequences are SGHTA and FQGNSA. The CDR3 DNA reads TGTGCCAGCAGCTTAATTTCGTTGGGACGGGGCTACACCTTC. Protein: CASSLISLGRGYTF.

This clonotype was observed a handful of times. The V and J genes are TRBV4-2 and TRBJ2-3; TRBD2 matches at 7 bases. This CDR3 has 16 residues. Looked up from germline, CDR1 is LGHNA and CDR2 is YNFKEQ. The junction had 9 bases not matched to a gene; V was cut back by 6 bases and J by 0 bases. DNA of the CDR3: TGTGCCAGCAGGGGGGACTACACCGATAGCACAGATACGCAGTATTTT. Amino acid sequence: CASRGDYTDSTDTQYF.

V and J are TRBV3-1 and TRBJ1-2, with D possibly TRBD1 on 5 matching bases. CDR1 is LGHDT, CDR2 YNNKEL, per germline (reference sequence). There are 16 residues in the CDR3. The V and J ends lost 0 bases and 8 bases respectively, with 19 bases between them. This CDR3 reads CASSQDHDSRRGGYTF. CDR3 DNA: TGTGCCAGCAGCCAAGATCACGACAGTAGGAGGGGCGGCTACACCTTC.

This clonotype was picked up many times. The genes are TRBV7-2 and TRBJ1-2; D may be TRBD1 (5 bases). This CDR3 has 13 residues. Trimming left V 3 bases short and J 8 bases short, with 13 bases between. CDR1 is SGHTA, CDR2 FQGNSA, per germline. The CDR3 bases are TGTGCCAGCAGCTTTGACGGGGCGGGCGGCTACACCTTC. This encodes CASSFDGAGGYTF.

This clonotype was counted a few times. An end of the junction differs from the germline gene, which may be a read error. This chain links TRBV12-3 or TRBV12-4 with TRBJ2-1; no clear D. The CDR3 has 14 residues. The DNA of the CDR3 is TGTGCCAGCAGATTAGCAGAGTCCTACAATGAGCAGTTCTTC. This sequence encodes CASRLAESYNEQFF.

The chain links TRBV5-1 to TRBJ2-1; 7 bases map to TRBD2. In germline, CDR1 is SGHRS, CDR2 YFSETQ. The ends lost 2 bases at V and 8 bases at J; junction bases unmatched: 7. This CDR3 is 14 amino acids long. The CDR3 DNA reads TGCGCCAGCAGCTTAGCGGGGCCGCGGGATGAGCAGTTCTTC. Translating it yields CASSLAGPRDEQFF. The full variable domain, its missing parts supplied by reference TRBV5-1 and TRBJ2-1, is KAGVTQTPRYLIKTRGQQVTLSCSPISGHRSVSWYQQTPGQGLQFLFEYFSETQRNKGNFPGRFSGRQFSNSRSEMNVSTLELGDSALYLCASSLAGPRDEQFFGPGTRLTVL.

The chain has TRBV11-2 and TRBJ1-4, with a weak D call TRBD1 (5 bases). Germline V gene data show CDR1 as SGHAT and CDR2 as FQNNGV. The length of the CDR3 is 15 residues. Trimming took off 1 base at V and 8 bases at J, with 14 bases between the two ends. The DNA of the CDR3 is TGTGCCAGCAGCTTAGTCGTGAGTGGGGGAGAAAAACTGTTTTTT. Translated, it gives CASSLVVSGGEKLFF.

This rearrangement joins TRBV16 to TRBJ1-4, with 8 bases lining up with TRBD1. The V gene's germline CDR1 is KGHSY and CDR2 FQNENV. This CDR3 region has 13 residues. The V segment lost 3 bases and the J segment 7 bases; nucleotides outside the gene matches: 1. Written as DNA, the CDR3 is TGTGCCAGCAGCCACGGGACAGGTGAAAAACTGTTTTTT. Protein sequence: CASSHGTGEKLFF.

The chain links TRBV5-1 to TRBJ2-1; TRBD2 aligns across 10 bases. The J segment lost 3 bases and the V segment lost 4 bases, leaving 7 bases of the junction unmatched. CDR1 and CDR2 from the germline V gene are SGHRS and YFSETQ. This CDR3 spans 16 amino acids. The CDR3: CASSPQGLANYNEQFF. The CDR3 DNA is TGCGCCAGCAGCCCCCAGGGACTAGCGAACTACAATGAGCAGTTCTTC.

This chain connects TRBV2 to TRBJ2-5; a weak D match, TRBD2 (5 bases). There are 15 residues in the CDR3. V dropped 1 base and J dropped 1 base, with 10 bases sitting between them. Germline CDR1 SNHLY, CDR2 FYNNEI. The CDR3: CASSEGRGIQETQYF. Here the CDR3 DNA reads TGTGCCAGCAGTGAAGGGAGAGGGATCCAAGAGACCCAGTACTTC.

This clonotype rates as medium-sized. The V gene is TRBV24-1, the J gene TRBJ2-7; TRBD1 aligns across 9 bases. Germline trimming cut 0 bases from V and 6 bases from J; bases unmatched to any gene: 11. Germline lookup yields CDR1 KGHDR and CDR2 SFDVKD. This CDR3 spans 17 amino acids. The CDR3 sequence is CATSDLQDRGLPFEQYV. CDR3 sequence (DNA): TGTGCCACCAGTGATTTGCAGGACAGGGGCCTCCCCTTCGAGCAGTACGTC.